Below, 9 T cell receptor beta chains from the same sample are listed, as sequenced in a study of cytomegalovirus exposure and HLA in healthy donors. The PCR ran on 60 Vbeta and 13 Jbeta primers. Generated by immunoSEQ multiplex PCR, the TCRdb table keeps only in-frame clones and is missing some. The table records approximately 74,000 clones, approximately 57% of them present only once. Sequencing input: PBMCs. The source is a man aged 25-40 years in good health and CMV-seropositive.

This rearrangement joins TRBV15 to TRBJ2-3, with 7 positions matching TRBD2. The germline V gene encodes CDR1 LNHNV and CDR2 YYDKDF (reference sequence). V lost 0 bases, J lost 0 bases, and 6 bases stayed unmatched. The CDR3 sequence is 17 residues long. The CDR3 region has the DNA TGTGCCACCAGCAGAGAGGCTAGCGGATATAGCACAGATACGCAGTATTTT. Encoded protein: CATSREASGYSTDTQYF.

This chain links TRBV10-3 with TRBJ2-3; perhaps TRBD2 as D (6 bases). Germline V lookup: CDR1 ENHRY, CDR2 SYGVKD. Trimming took 7 bases from V and 2 from J, leaving 16 bases between them. This CDR3 spans 15 amino acids. Here the CDR3 reads CAITGGTRPTDTQYF. CDR3 nucleotides: TGTGCCATCACCGGAGGGACCCGCCCCACAGATACGCAGTATTTT.

The chain recombines TRBV4-1 with TRBJ1-2; tentatively, D is TRBD1 (5 bases). The CDR3 totals 14 residues. Germline CDR1 and CDR2: MGHRA and YSYEKL. Trimming pared 0 bases from V and 4 bases from J, leaving 9 bases between. CDR3 sequence: CASSQDKTVYGYTF. In DNA, the CDR3 is TGCGCCAGCAGCCAAGATAAGACAGTCTATGGCTACACCTTC.

The gene calls are TRBV6-5 and TRBJ1-4; D remains unclear. V lost 0 bases, J lost 7 bases, and 6 bases lay in between. CDR1 and CDR2 from the germline V gene are MNHEY and SVGAGI. CDR3 size: 13 residues. DNA of the CDR3: TGTGCCAGCAGTTACTCCGCGGGTGAAAAACTGTTTTTT. Its translation: CASSYSAGEKLFF.

This chain connects TRBV6-1 to TRBJ2-5, with 9 bases aligning to TRBD1. V was pared by 6 bases and J by 5 bases, with 4 bases of the junction left unmatched. Germline V gene lookup returns CDR1 MNHNS and CDR2 SASEGT. The CDR3 is 13 residues long. The CDR3 DNA is TGTGCCAGCAGGGACAGGGGCCGTGAGACCCAGTACTTC. Encoded protein: CASRDRGRETQYF.

The chain links TRBV28 to TRBJ2-3; TRBD1 matches 7 bases. V was clipped by 10 bases and J by 1 base; unmatched bases: 5. This CDR3 comprises 13 residues. Germline CDR1 and CDR2: MDHEN and SYDVKM. The CDR3 sequence: CATRTGGTDTQYF. The CDR3 bases are TGTGCCACCAGGACAGGAGGCACAGATACGCAGTATTTT.

V is TRBV6-1 and J is TRBJ2-1; a possible D gene is TRBD1 (5 bases). Germline V gives CDR1 MNHNS, CDR2 SASEGT. Trimming cost V 4 bases and J 4 bases, with 14 bases left between them. This CDR3 is 15 amino acids long. CDR3 in amino acids: CASSGPSRVYNEQFF. As DNA, the CDR3 is TGTGCCAGCAGTGGGCCGAGCAGGGTATACAATGAGCAGTTCTTC.

This chain links TRBV5-4 with TRBJ2-3, with D maybe TRBD2 (5 bases). The CDR3 is made up of 13 amino acids. V was shortened by 4 bases and J by 6 bases, with 12 bases between the two germline ends. Per germline, CDR1 SGHNT and CDR2 YYREEE (reference sequence). CDR3 region: CASSGGSRDTQYF. In DNA form, the CDR3 reads TGTGCCAGCAGCGGTGGGAGTCGCGATACGCAGTATTTT.

The chain couples TRBV4-3 to TRBJ2-7; 9 bases match TRBD2. Germline CDR1 and CDR2: LGHNA and YSLEER. The CDR3 has 15 residues. V was clipped by 0 bases and J by 7 bases; unmatched bases: 7. The CDR3 nucleotides read TGCGCCAGCAGCCAAGAAGCGGGAGGCTCTCGGGAGCAGTACTTC. Its translation: CASSQEAGGSREQYF.